The T cell receptor (beta chain) under discussion was sequenced for a study of cytomegalovirus exposure and HLA in healthy donors. PCR used 60 Vbeta primers and 13 Jbeta primers. Sequenced by immunoSEQ multiplex PCR; TCRdb stores in-frame clones only, minus some. In the table there are 70,000 or so clones, 75% to 90% of which are singletons. With V trimmed by 1 base and J by 4 bases, 11 bases remained unmatched. The CDR3 contains 17 residues. Germline CDR1 is KGHSH and CDR2 is LQKENI. The sequenced sample consisted of PBMCs. The sequence derives from a woman aged 25 to 45 in good health and CMV-seropositive. The V call is TRBV18, the J call TRBJ1-1; 8 positions match TRBD1. The CDR3 here is CASSPLKQGDGITEAFF. Here the CDR3 DNA reads TGTGCCAGCTCACCACTGAAACAGGGGGACGGTATCACTGAAGCTTTCTTT.